The 9 T cell receptor beta chains below were found in one sample sequenced in a study of T cell repertoires in cytomegalovirus infection. TCRdb reanalysed the reads using MiXCR and keeps one entry per CDR3 protein. The sample contains around 170,000 distinct CDR3 sequences, under 20% of which appear only once. Material for sequencing was CD8+ T cells from PBMCs. The receptors were sampled from a human donor in good health (CMV status not recorded). Some clones in this sample may be carry-over from other donors' samples.

This clonotype has a handful of counts. The genes are TRBV2 and TRBJ2-1, with D perhaps matching TRBD1 (6 bases). In germline, CDR1 is SNHLY, CDR2 FYNNEI. V was pared by 6 bases and J by 4 bases, with 16 bases between. The CDR3 consists of 15 residues. CDR3 sequence: CASSAGVISYNEQFF. The CDR3 DNA is TGTGCCAGCAGCGCAGGGGTAATATCGTACAATGAGCAGTTCTTC.

This clonotype was counted ten times or more. J is TRBJ2-1 and V is TRBV19; 9 positions agree with TRBD2. From germline, CDR1 is LNHDA and CDR2 SQIVND (reference sequence). V gave up 1 base and J gave up 4 bases; unmatched junction bases: 2. The CDR3 spans 15 residues. The CDR3 protein is CASSIGSGGYNEQFF. The CDR3 DNA is TGTGCCAGTAGTATAGGTAGCGGGGGTTACAATGAGCAGTTCTTC.

The V and J genes are TRBV6-5 and TRBJ2-5; D unresolved. V was pared by 2 bases and J by 5 bases, with 9 bases between. The CDR3 spans 13 residues. Germline V gene sequence: CDR1 MNHEY, CDR2 SVGAGI. The CDR3 protein is CASSYGPSETQYF. The CDR3 DNA reads TGTGCCAGCAGTTACGGTCCGAGCGAGACCCAGTACTTC.

The chain is built from TRBV7-9 and TRBJ2-1; TRBD2 aligns across 9 bases. There are 14 residues in the CDR3. J lost 12 bases, V lost 5 bases, and 11 bases had no gene match. The germline CDR1 and CDR2 sequences are SEHNR and FQNEAQ (reference sequence). The CDR3 protein is CASSPREGTWRQFF. CDR3 DNA: TGTGCCAGCAGCCCGCGGGAGGGTACCTGGAGGCAGTTCTTC.

This clonotype is a singleton in its sample. The CDR3 DNA reads as TGCAGTGCGATGACTAGCGGGAGGACGGACGAGCAGTACTTC. It encodes CSAMTSGRTDEQYF. This rearrangement joins TRBV20-1 to TRBJ2-7, with 13 nucleotides matching TRBD2. With 6 bases clipped from V and 5 bases from J, the junction kept 7 bases outside the gene matches. This CDR3 comprises 14 residues. Per the germline V gene, CDR1 is DFQATT and CDR2 is SNEGSKA (reference sequence).

This clonotype has just a few counts. The rearrangement joins TRBV6-5 to TRBJ1-4; no firm D call. The V end lost 2 bases, the J end lost 8 bases, and 9 bases lay between the germline ends. The CDR3 loop spans 13 amino acids. The germline CDR1 and CDR2 sequences are MNHEY and SVGAGI. CDR3 sequence (DNA): TGTGCCAGCAGTTACCAAACACGGGAAAAACTGTTTTTT. Translated, it gives CASSYQTREKLFF.

Only a few counts were recorded for this clonotype. The chain couples TRBV7-9 to TRBJ1-2; TRBD1 is a possible D gene (5 bases). CDR3 length: 15 residues. Trimming left V 1 base short and J 3 bases short, with 12 bases between. Germline V gene data show CDR1 as SEHNR and CDR2 as FQNEAQ (reference sequence). CDR3 DNA sequence: TGTGCCAGCAGCTTAGACCTCGGGACGGACTATGGCTACACCTTC. Its protein is CASSLDLGTDYGYTF. The full variable domain, completed using reference TRBV7-9 and TRBJ1-2, is DTGVSQNPRHKITKRGQNVTFRCDPISEHNRLYWYRQTLGQGPEFLTYFQNEAQLEKSRLLSDRFSAERPKGSFSTLEIQRTEQGDSAMYLCASSLDLGTDYGYTFGSGTRLTVV.

This clonotype occurred a few times. The chain uses TRBV7-2 and TRBJ2-7, with 7 bases matching TRBD1. Germline V lookup: CDR1 SGHTA, CDR2 FQGNSA. The V gene end was trimmed by 7 bases and the J gene end by 2 bases; junction bases not matched to a gene: 11. This CDR3 contains 15 residues. The CDR3 here is CASKATGQGAYEQYF. The CDR3 DNA reads TGTGCCAGCAAGGCGACGGGGCAGGGGGCCTACGAGCAGTACTTC.

The V and J genes are TRBV19 and TRBJ2-1, with TRBD2 matching 8 bases. V gave up 3 bases and J gave up 4 bases; unmatched junction bases: 5. Germline CDR1 is LNHDA and CDR2 is SQIVND (reference sequence). The CDR3 loop spans 15 amino acids. This chain's CDR3 is CASSISPSGYNEQFF. In DNA form, the CDR3 reads TGTGCCAGTAGTATTTCCCCTAGCGGGTACAATGAGCAGTTCTTC.